Listed here are 20 T cell receptor beta chains from one sample, sequenced in a study of response to subunit inactivated influenza vaccine. In TCRdb, the RT-PCR reads were re-called with MiXCR into one record per CDR3 protein. The sample yields approximately 520,000 distinct CDR3 sequences, 16% seen once. The starting material was CD4+ T cells sorted from PBMCs, obtained less than 30 months after vaccination. The receptor set was obtained from a man between 50 and 75 years old who received an inactivated influenza vaccine.

This chain links TRBV7-6 with TRBJ2-2; TRBD2 agrees at 7 bases. With 1 base clipped from V and 0 bases from J, the junction kept 8 bases outside the gene matches. Germline V gives CDR1 SGHVS, CDR2 FNYEAQ. The CDR3 totals 18 residues. CDR3 bases: TGTGCCAGCAGCTTAGAGGTCTATGGGGGGGCGAACACCGGGGAGCTGTTTTTT. Residues: CASSLEVYGGANTGELFF. Complete variable domain (other parts from reference TRBV7-6 and TRBJ2-2): GAGVSQSPRYKVTKRGQDVALRCDPISGHVSLYWYRQALGQGPEFLTYFNYEAQQDKSGLPNDRFSAERPEGSISTLTIQRTEQRDSAMYRCASSLEVYGGANTGELFFGEGSRLTVL.

This clonotype has just a few counts. This chain joins TRBV15 and TRBJ1-1; D is ambiguous. V was clipped by 0 bases and J by 4 bases, with 6 bases between them. The CDR3 contains 13 residues. Germline V lookup: CDR1 LNHNV, CDR2 YYDKDF (reference sequence). Here the CDR3 DNA reads TGTGCCACCAGCAGAGATTGGGTCACTGAAGCTTTCTTT. Protein product: CATSRDWVTEAFF.

This clonotype was counted between two and nine times. J is TRBJ1-1 and V is TRBV7-3; D uncertain. There are 13 residues in the CDR3. Germline V gene sequence: CDR1 SGHTA, CDR2 FQGTGA. Deletions cut 5 bases from V and 8 bases from J, with 15 bases between. The DNA for the CDR3 is TGTGCCAGCAGCCGTACGGGGAACCGAGAAGCTTTCTTT. Translating it yields CASSRTGNREAFF. The full variable domain, rest sourced from reference TRBV7-3 and TRBJ1-1, is GAGVSQTPSNKVTEKGKYVELRCDPISGHTALYWYRQSLGQGPEFLIYFQGTGAADDSGLPNDRFFAVRPEGSVSTLKIQRTERGDSAVYLCASSRTGNREAFFGQGTRLTVV.

The chain carries TRBV12-3 or TRBV12-4 and TRBJ1-6; D call uncertain. CDR3 size: 15 residues. V lost 1 base and J lost 10, with 14 bases in between. CDR3 bases: TGTGCCAGCAGTTTAGGTAGAACCCCCAGCTCACCCCTCCACTTT. Translating gives CASSLGRTPSSPLHF.

In this sample, this clonotype turned up many times. V usage is TRBV20-1 and J usage is TRBJ2-1, with 11 bases identical to TRBD2. The V and J ends lost 4 bases and 7 bases, in that order; junction bases with no gene match: 12. Germline V CDR1 and CDR2: DFQATT, SNEGSKA (reference sequence). The CDR3 is 16 amino acids. CDR3 region: CSATGLLAGVRNEQFF. The DNA for the CDR3 is TGCAGTGCTACAGGCTTACTAGCGGGAGTGCGAAATGAGCAGTTCTTC.

This clonotype occurred a few times. This chain links TRBV10-3 with TRBJ1-2; D not resolved. CDR1 is ENHRY and CDR2 is SYGVKD in the germline V gene. Deletions cut 0 bases from V and 5 bases from J, with 10 bases between. The CDR3 consists of 14 residues. CDR3 residues: CAISESTAEYGYTF. The CDR3 region has the DNA TGTGCCATCAGTGAGTCGACCGCGGAATATGGCTACACCTTC.

The rearrangement links TRBV4-2 to TRBJ1-5; no reliable D call. The germline CDR1 and CDR2 sequences are LGHNA and YNFKEQ. Trimming took off 1 base at V and 9 bases at J, with 10 bases between the two ends. CDR3 length: 13 residues. This chain's CDR3 is CASSQARYGPQHF. CDR3 nucleotides: TGTGCCAGCAGCCAAGCCCGATATGGGCCCCAGCATTTT.

The gene calls are TRBV12-3 or TRBV12-4 and TRBJ2-6, with D unclear. The CDR3 loop spans 19 amino acids. With 3 bases removed from V and 0 bases from J, the gap between germline ends came to 18 bases. CDR3 nucleotide sequence: TGTGCCAGCAGTTTCTCCCCGGGCTTAGAGTTCTCTGGGGCCAACGTCCTGACTTTC. The encoded protein is CASSFSPGLEFSGANVLTF.

This clonotype has just a few counts. The gene calls are TRBV19 and TRBJ2-2; D not certain. The CDR3 consists of 14 residues. Germline-derived CDR1 and CDR2 are LNHDA and SQIVND (reference sequence). V was clipped by 4 bases and J by 5 bases, with 11 bases between them. CDR3 nucleotide sequence: TGTGCCAGTAGTACCTTCCAGGAAACCGGGGAGCTGTTTTTT. It is translated as CASSTFQETGELFF.

This chain uses TRBV4-2 with TRBJ2-1; the match to TRBD2 covers 10 bases. The trim removed 3 bases at V and 4 bases at J, leaving 6 bases unmatched. CDR3 length: 16 amino acids. Germline CDR1 LGHNA, CDR2 YNFKEQ. CDR3 DNA: TGTGCCAGCAGCCATACCGAGCGGGGGGGATACAATGAGCAGTTCTTC. Amino acids: CASSHTERGGYNEQFF.

This sequence joins TRBV27 and TRBJ1-4; D may be TRBD1 (6 bases). The CDR3 covers 14 residues. V was pared by 5 bases and J by 8 bases, with 15 bases between. CDR1 and CDR2 (germline): MNHEY, SMNVEV (reference sequence). The CDR3 DNA sequence: TGTGCCAGCAGTCATGGGGGGCCGAGGGAAAAACTGTTTTTT. It codes for CASSHGGPREKLFF.

This chain connects TRBV10-3 to TRBJ2-5; the D is unclear. The CDR3 consists of 13 residues. V dropped 2 bases and J dropped 5 bases, with 9 bases sitting between them. Germline lookup yields CDR1 ENHRY and CDR2 SYGVKD. CDR3 in amino acids: CAISEESPETQYF. The CDR3 DNA reads TGTGCCATCAGTGAGGAGAGCCCGGAGACCCAGTACTTC.

The CDR3, as DNA: TGCGCCAGCAGCTTGGTTTCACAGGAGTCCTACGAGCAGTACTTC. It yields the protein CASSLVSQESYEQYF. The chain has TRBV5-1 and TRBJ2-7; TRBD1 is a possible D gene (5 bases). This CDR3 comprises 15 residues. The V and J ends lost 0 bases and 1 base respectively, with 11 bases between them. Germline V lookup: CDR1 SGHRS, CDR2 YFSETQ.

There are a few counts of this clonotype. The genes are TRBV28 and TRBJ1-2; D might be TRBD1 (5 bases). The V end was cut by 5 bases, the J end by 9 bases, with 13 bases between. Germline V gene data show CDR1 as MDHEN and CDR2 as SYDVKM. The CDR3 runs 12 residues. The CDR3 is CASSGTWGSYTF. Here the CDR3 DNA reads TGTGCCAGCAGTGGGACCTGGGGAAGCTACACCTTC.

This clonotype was seen only a few times. This chain uses TRBV20-1 with TRBJ1-2; 7 bases match TRBD1. This CDR3 is built from 13 residues. Germline V gene sequence: CDR1 DFQATT, CDR2 SNEGSKA (reference sequence). Losses at the gene ends were 5 bases for V and 4 bases for J; bases not matched to a gene: 7. The CDR3 sequence: CSAATGFAYGYTF. The CDR3 coding sequence is TGCAGTGCTGCGACAGGGTTTGCCTATGGCTACACCTTC.

The CDR3 coding sequence is TGCAGTGCCACAGGGCCAGAGACCCAGTACTTC. As protein: CSATGPETQYF. The chain recombines TRBV20-1 with TRBJ2-5; possibly TRBD1 for D (6 bases). This CDR3 contains 11 residues. The germline V gene has CDR1 DFQATT and CDR2 SNEGSKA (reference sequence). The V gene lost 6 bases and the J gene lost 4 bases, with 9 bases spanning the gap.

The genes are TRBV6-5 and TRBJ2-5; 7 bases match TRBD2. V shed 1 base, J shed 3 bases, and the junction held 5 bases outside the gene matches. This CDR3 is 15 amino acids long. CDR1 MNHEY and CDR2 SVGAGI come from the germline V gene. The CDR3: CASSYLASGKETQYF. In nucleotides, the CDR3 is TGTGCCAGCAGTTACTTGGCTAGCGGTAAAGAGACCCAGTACTTC.

The J gene is TRBJ1-5, the V gene TRBV20-1; 8 bases are shared with TRBD1. The ends lost 1 base at V and 5 bases at J; junction bases unmatched: 10. CDR3 length equals 16 residues. CDR1 and CDR2 from the germline V gene are DFQATT and SNEGSKA (reference sequence). CDR3 sequence: CSARVSGQEGHQPQHF. The CDR3 DNA is TGCAGTGCTAGAGTCTCGGGACAGGAGGGGCATCAGCCCCAGCATTTT.

The chain is built from TRBV30 and TRBJ2-7; 7 nucleotides align to TRBD1. Per the germline V gene, CDR1 is GTSNPN and CDR2 is SVGIG (reference sequence). This CDR3 has 13 amino acids. V shed 1 base, J shed 3 bases, and the junction held 3 bases outside the gene matches. The CDR3 is CAWSEGTVYEQYF. Here the CDR3 DNA reads TGTGCCTGGAGTGAAGGGACAGTCTACGAGCAGTACTTC.

This chain joins TRBV2 and TRBJ2-7; possible D gene TRBD1, 5 bases. Germline V lookup: CDR1 SNHLY, CDR2 FYNNEI. The CDR3 totals 14 residues. Trimming shortened V by 8 bases and J by 6 bases, and 20 bases separated the two germline ends. CDR3 in amino acids: CASGLGQVPGEQYF. CDR3 in DNA: TGTGCCAGCGGTTTGGGGCAGGTGCCCGGCGAGCAGTACTTC.